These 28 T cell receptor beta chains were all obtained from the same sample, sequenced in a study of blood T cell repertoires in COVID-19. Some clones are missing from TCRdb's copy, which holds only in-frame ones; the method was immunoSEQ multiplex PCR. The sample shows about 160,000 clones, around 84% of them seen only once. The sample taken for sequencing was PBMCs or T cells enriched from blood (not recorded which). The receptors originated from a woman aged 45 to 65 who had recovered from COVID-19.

The CDR3 region has the DNA TGTGCCAGCAGCTTAGGGGCCGGCGGGAGGGGACGCAATGAGCAGTTCTTC. Translated: CASSLGAGGRGRNEQFF. V and J are TRBV7-6 and TRBJ2-1, with TRBD2 identical over 9 bases. The V segment lost 1 base and the J segment 6 bases; nucleotides outside the gene matches: 10. Per germline, CDR1 SGHVS and CDR2 FNYEAQ. The CDR3 loop spans 17 amino acids.

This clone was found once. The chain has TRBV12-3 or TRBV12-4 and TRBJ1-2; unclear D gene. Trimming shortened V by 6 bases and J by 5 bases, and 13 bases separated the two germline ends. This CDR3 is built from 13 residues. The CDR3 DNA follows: TGTGCCAGCAGCCTCTCGGGGTCGTATGGCTACACCTTC. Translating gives CASSLSGSYGYTF.

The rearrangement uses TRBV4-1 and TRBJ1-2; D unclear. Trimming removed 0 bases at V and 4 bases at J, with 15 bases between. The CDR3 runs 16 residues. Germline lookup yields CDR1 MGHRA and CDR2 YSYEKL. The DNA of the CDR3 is TGCGCCAGCAGCCAAGATATGGCCGAGGTTGGCTATGGCTACACCTTC. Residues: CASSQDMAEVGYGYTF.

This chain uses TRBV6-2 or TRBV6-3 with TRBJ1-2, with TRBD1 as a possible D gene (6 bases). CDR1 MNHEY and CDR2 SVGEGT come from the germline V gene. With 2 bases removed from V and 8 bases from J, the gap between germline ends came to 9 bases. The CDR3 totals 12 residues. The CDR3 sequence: CASSYRGGGYTF. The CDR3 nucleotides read TGTGCCAGCAGTTACAGGGGGGGAGGCTACACCTTC.

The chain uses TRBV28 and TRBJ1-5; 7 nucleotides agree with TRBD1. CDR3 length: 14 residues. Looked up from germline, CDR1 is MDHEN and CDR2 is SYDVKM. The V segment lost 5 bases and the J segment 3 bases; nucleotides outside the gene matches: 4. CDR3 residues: CASSRTGYNQPQHF. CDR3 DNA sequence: TGTGCCAGCAGTAGGACAGGCTACAATCAGCCCCAGCATTTT.

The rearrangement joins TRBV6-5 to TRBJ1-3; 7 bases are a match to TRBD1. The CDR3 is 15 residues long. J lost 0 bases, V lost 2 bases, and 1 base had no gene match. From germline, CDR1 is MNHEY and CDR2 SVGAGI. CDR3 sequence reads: CASSYGTVSGNTIYF. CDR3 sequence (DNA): TGTGCCAGCAGTTACGGGACAGTCTCTGGAAACACCATATATTTT.

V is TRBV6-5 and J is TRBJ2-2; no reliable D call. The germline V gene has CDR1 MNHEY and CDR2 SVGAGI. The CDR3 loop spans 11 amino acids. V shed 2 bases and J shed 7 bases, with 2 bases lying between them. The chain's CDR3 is CASSYLGELFF. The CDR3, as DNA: TGTGCCAGCAGTTACCTCGGGGAGCTGTTTTTT.

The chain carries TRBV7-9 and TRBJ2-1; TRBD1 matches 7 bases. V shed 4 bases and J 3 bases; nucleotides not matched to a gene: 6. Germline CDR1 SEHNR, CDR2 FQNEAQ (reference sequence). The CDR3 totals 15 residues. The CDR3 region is CASSSRQGGYNEQFF. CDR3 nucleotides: TGTGCCAGCAGCTCACGACAGGGTGGCTACAATGAGCAGTTCTTC.

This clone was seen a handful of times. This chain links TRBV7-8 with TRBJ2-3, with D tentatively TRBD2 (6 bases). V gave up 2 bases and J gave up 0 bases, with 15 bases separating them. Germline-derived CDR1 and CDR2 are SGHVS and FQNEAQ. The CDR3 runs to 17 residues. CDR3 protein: CASSLMGLTVSTDTQYF. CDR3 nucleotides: TGTGCCAGCAGCTTAATGGGACTGACGGTTAGCACAGATACGCAGTATTTT.

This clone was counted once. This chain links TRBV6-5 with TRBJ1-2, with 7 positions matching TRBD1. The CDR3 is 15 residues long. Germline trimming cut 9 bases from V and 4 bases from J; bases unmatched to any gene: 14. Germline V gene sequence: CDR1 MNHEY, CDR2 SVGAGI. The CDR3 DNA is TGTGCCAGTAACCGACAGGGTGGAGGGAGCTATGGCTACACCTTC. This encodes CASNRQGGGSYGYTF.

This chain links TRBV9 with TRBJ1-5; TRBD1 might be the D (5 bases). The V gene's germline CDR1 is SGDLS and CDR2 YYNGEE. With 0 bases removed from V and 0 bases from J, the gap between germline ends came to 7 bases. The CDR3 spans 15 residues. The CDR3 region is CASSVGDYSNQPQHF. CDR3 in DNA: TGTGCCAGCAGCGTAGGGGACTATAGCAATCAGCCCCAGCATTTT.

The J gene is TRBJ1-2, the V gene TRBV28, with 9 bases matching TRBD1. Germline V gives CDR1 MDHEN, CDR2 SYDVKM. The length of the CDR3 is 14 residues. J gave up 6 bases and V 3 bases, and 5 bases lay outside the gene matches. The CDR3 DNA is TGTGCCAGCAGTTTCTTGGGACAGGGTGATGGCTACACCTTC. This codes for CASSFLGQGDGYTF.

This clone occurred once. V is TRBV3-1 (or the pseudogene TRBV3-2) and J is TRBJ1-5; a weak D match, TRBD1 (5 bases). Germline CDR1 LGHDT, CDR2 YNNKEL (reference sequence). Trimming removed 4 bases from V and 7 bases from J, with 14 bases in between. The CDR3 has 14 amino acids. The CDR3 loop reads CASSLQGGTQPQHF. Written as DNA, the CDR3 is TGTGCCAGCAGCCTTCAAGGAGGGACCCAGCCCCAGCATTTT.

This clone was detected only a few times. CDR3 DNA: TGCGCCAGCAGCCAAGGAGGGGGGGATAATGAAAAACTGTTTTTT. Translating gives CASSQGGGDNEKLFF. The chain carries TRBV4-3 and TRBJ1-4; weak D call: TRBD1 (6 bases). CDR1 and CDR2 from the germline V gene are LGHNA and YSLEER. The CDR3 loop spans 15 amino acids. V was pared by 1 base and J by 4 bases, with 10 bases between.

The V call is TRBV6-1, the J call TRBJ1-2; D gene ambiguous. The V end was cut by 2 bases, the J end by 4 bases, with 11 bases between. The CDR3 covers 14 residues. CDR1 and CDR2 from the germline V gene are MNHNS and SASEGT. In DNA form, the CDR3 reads TGTGCCAGCAGTGAATGGGGAGGTAGCTATGGCTACACCTTC. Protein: CASSEWGGSYGYTF.

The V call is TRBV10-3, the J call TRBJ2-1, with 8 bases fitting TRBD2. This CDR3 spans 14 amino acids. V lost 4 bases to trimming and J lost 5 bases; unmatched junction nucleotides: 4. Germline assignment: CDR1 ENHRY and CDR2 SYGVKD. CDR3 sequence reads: CAISVTSGNNEQFF. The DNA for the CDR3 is TGTGCCATCAGTGTCACTAGCGGCAACAATGAGCAGTTCTTC.

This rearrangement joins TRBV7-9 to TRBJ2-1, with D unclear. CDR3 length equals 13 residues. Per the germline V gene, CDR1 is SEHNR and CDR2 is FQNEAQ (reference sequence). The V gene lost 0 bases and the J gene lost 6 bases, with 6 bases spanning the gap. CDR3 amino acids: CASSLAIVNEQFF. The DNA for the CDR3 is TGTGCCAGCAGCTTAGCTATCGTCAATGAGCAGTTCTTC.

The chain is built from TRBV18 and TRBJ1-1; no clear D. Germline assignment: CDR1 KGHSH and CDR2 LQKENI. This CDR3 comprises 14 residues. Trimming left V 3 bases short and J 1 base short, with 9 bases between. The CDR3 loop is CASSPGQPNTEAFF. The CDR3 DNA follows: TGTGCCAGCTCACCGGGCCAACCGAACACTGAAGCTTTCTTT.

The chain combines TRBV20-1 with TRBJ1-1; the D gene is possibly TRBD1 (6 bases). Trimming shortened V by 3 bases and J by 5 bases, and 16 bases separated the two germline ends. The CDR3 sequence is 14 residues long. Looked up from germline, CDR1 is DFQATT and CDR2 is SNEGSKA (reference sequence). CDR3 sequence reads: CSASLGHQGTEAFF. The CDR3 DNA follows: TGCAGTGCTAGTCTGGGACACCAGGGGACTGAAGCTTTCTTT.

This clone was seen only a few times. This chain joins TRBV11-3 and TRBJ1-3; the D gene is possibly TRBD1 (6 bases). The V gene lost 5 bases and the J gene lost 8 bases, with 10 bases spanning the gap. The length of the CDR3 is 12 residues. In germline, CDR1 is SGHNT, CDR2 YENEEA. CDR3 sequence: CASSKQGDTIYF. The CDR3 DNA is TGTGCCAGCAGCAAACAGGGAGACACCATATATTTT.

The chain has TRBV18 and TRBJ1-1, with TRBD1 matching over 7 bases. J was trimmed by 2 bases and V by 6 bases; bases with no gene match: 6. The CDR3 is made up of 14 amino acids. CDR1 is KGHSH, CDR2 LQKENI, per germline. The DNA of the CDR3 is TGTGCCAGCTCTCGCGGACAGGACAACACTGAAGCTTTCTTT. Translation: CASSRGQDNTEAFF.

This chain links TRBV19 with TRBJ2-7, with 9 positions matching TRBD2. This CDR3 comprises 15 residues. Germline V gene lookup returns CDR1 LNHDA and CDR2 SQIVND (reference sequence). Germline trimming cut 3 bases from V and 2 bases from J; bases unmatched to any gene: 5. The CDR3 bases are TGTGCCAGTAGTATCTCGACTAGCGGAGCCTACGAGCAGTACTTC. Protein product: CASSISTSGAYEQYF.

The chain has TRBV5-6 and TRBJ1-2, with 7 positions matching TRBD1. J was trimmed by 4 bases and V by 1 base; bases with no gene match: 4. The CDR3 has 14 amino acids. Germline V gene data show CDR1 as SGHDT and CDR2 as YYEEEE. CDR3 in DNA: TGTGCCAGCAGCTTGCAAGGACAGGCCTATGGCTACACCTTC. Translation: CASSLQGQAYGYTF. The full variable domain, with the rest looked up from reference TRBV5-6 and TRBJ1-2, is DAGVTQSPTHLIKTRGQQVTLRCSPKSGHDTVSWYQQALGQGPQFIFQYYEEEERQRGNFPDRFSGHQFPNYSSELNVNALLLGDSALYLCASSLQGQAYGYTFGSGTRLTVV.

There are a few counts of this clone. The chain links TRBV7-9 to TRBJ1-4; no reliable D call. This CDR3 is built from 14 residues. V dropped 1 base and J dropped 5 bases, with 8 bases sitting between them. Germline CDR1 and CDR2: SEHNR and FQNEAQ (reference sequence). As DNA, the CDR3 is TGTGCCAGCAGCTTAGGAGGGTACAATGAAAAACTGTTTTTT. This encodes CASSLGGYNEKLFF. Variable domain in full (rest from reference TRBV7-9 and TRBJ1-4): DTGVSQNPRHKITKRGQNVTFRCDPISEHNRLYWYRQTLGQGPEFLTYFQNEAQLEKSRLLSDRFSAERPKGSFSTLEIQRTEQGDSAMYLCASSLGGYNEKLFFGSGTQLSVL.

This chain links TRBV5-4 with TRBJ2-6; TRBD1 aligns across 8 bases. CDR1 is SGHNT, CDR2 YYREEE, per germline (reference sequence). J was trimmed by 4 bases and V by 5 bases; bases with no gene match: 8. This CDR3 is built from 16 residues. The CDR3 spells CASRGDRSGGANVLTF. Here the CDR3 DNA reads TGTGCCAGCAGAGGGGACAGGTCTGGAGGGGCCAACGTCCTGACTTTC.

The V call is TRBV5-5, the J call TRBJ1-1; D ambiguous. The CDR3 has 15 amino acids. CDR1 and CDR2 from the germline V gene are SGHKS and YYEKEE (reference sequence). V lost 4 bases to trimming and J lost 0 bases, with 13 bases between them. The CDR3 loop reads CASSRTNTVNTEAFF. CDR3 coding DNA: TGTGCCAGCAGCCGTACTAACACGGTGAACACTGAAGCTTTCTTT.

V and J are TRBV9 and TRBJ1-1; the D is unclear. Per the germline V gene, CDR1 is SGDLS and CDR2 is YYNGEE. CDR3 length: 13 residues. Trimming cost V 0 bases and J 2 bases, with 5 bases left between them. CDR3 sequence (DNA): TGTGCCAGCAGCGTAGGAACAAACACTGAAGCTTTCTTT. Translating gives CASSVGTNTEAFF.

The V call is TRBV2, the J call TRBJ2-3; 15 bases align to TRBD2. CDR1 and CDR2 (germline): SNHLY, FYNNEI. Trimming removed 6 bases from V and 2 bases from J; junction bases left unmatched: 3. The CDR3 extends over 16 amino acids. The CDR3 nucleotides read TGTGCCAGCAGAGGGACTAGCGGGAGGCCCACAGATACGCAGTATTTT. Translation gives CASRGTSGRPTDTQYF. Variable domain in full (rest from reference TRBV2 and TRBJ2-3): EPEVTQTPSHQVTQMGQEVILRCVPISNHLYFYWYRQILGQKVEFLVSFYNNEISEKSEIFDDQFSVERPDGSNFTLKIRSTKLEDSAMYFCASRGTSGRPTDTQYFGPGTRLTVL.